The 23 T cell receptor beta chains reported below all come from one sample, sequenced in a study of a mutant IDH1 vaccine in newly diagnosed glioma. Clones were read by immunoSEQ multiplex PCR, and TCRdb kept only the in-frame ones, dropping some. The top ten clones hold around 2.5% of a sample with around 39,000 clones, about 81% of them seen once. Their antigens remain unidentified. Regarding time point: week 23, last vaccination. Mutant IDH1 20-mer peptide, at 300 ug, made up each vaccine dose, with topical imiquimod. The sample consisted of PBMCs, taken from a glioma patient whose treatment included an IDH1 peptide vaccine. All receptors derive from a woman aged 18-29 years with glioma. Some clones in this sample may be carry-over from other donors' samples.

The rearrangement links TRBV9 to TRBJ2-1; 13 bases match TRBD2. With V trimmed by 2 bases and J by 9 bases, 5 bases remained unmatched. CDR3 length: 15 amino acids. Germline CDR1 reads SGDLS; CDR2 reads YYNGEE. CDR3 protein: CASSVGLAGVVEQFF. CDR3 DNA sequence: TGTGCCAGCAGCGTTGGACTAGCGGGAGTGGTTGAGCAGTTCTTC.

V and J are TRBV5-4 and TRBJ2-3; D uncertain. The germline CDR1 and CDR2 sequences are SGHNT and YYREEE (reference sequence). V was trimmed by 0 bases and J by 2 bases, leaving 13 bases between them. The CDR3 runs 16 residues. The CDR3: CASSLDYDVSTDTQYF. Written as DNA, the CDR3 is TGTGCCAGCAGCTTGGATTACGATGTTTCCACAGATACGCAGTATTTT. Combining the CDR3 with reference TRBV5-4 and TRBJ2-3 gives the whole variable domain ETGVTQSPTHLIKTRGQQVTLRCSSQSGHNTVSWYQQALGQGPQFIFQYYREEENGRGNFPPRFSGLQFPNYSSELNVNALELDDSALYLCASSLDYDVSTDTQYFGPGTRLTVL.

The chain has TRBV29-1 and TRBJ2-1, with 9 positions matching TRBD2. Germline V gives CDR1 SQVTM, CDR2 ANQGSEA. This CDR3 is built from 14 residues. V gave up 4 bases and J gave up 9 bases; unmatched junction bases: 10. CDR3 in DNA: TGCAGCGTTGGAGTAGCGGGAGTATCCAGTGAGCAGTTCTTC. Protein: CSVGVAGVSSEQFF.

This clone was seen only once. The chain couples TRBV15 to TRBJ2-6; 8 bases agree with TRBD1. Trimming cost V 5 bases and J 1 base; bases outside gene matches: 4. The CDR3 sequence is 16 residues long. Germline V gene data show CDR1 as LNHNV and CDR2 as YYDKDF (reference sequence). The CDR3 DNA reads as TGTGCCACCAGCCTACAGGGGGGATCTGGGGCCAACGTCCTGACTTTC. Translation gives CATSLQGGSGANVLTF.

This clone was seen a single time. The rearrangement links TRBV6-1 to TRBJ2-4; 10 bases match TRBD1. The CDR3 sequence is 15 residues long. V lost 1 base and J lost 8; bases outside the gene matches: 5. CDR1 is MNHNS and CDR2 is SASEGT in the germline V gene. The CDR3 sequence: CASSEETGGPDIQYF. Written as DNA, the CDR3 is TGTGCCAGCAGTGAAGAGACAGGGGGCCCGGACATTCAGTACTTC.

This clone was counted between two and nine times. The chain recombines TRBV5-1 with TRBJ1-3; perhaps TRBD1 as D (5 bases). CDR3 length: 12 amino acids. V was trimmed by 7 bases and J by 3 bases, leaving 8 bases between them. Germline V gene lookup returns CDR1 SGHRS and CDR2 YFSETQ. CDR3 nucleotide sequence: TGCGCCAGCCGGGGGGATGGAAACACCATATATTTT. This codes for CASRGDGNTIYF.

This sequence joins TRBV5-4 and TRBJ2-3; possible D gene TRBD1, 6 bases. Trimming stripped 4 bases from V and 0 bases from J, with 12 bases between. The germline V gene has CDR1 SGHNT and CDR2 YYREEE (reference sequence). The CDR3 length is 15 residues. The CDR3 sequence is CASSRGWASTDTQYF. The DNA for the CDR3 is TGTGCCAGCAGCAGGGGGTGGGCTAGCACAGATACGCAGTATTTT.

The chain combines TRBV7-2 with TRBJ2-7; 9 nucleotides agree with TRBD2. The CDR3 spans 17 residues. Trimming cost V 1 base and J 0 bases; bases outside gene matches: 7. CDR1 and CDR2 from the germline V gene are SGHTA and FQGNSA. CDR3: CASSLVPSGVSSYEQYF. The DNA of the CDR3 is TGTGCCAGCAGCTTAGTGCCTAGCGGGGTAAGCTCCTACGAGCAGTACTTC.

The chain carries TRBV6-5 and TRBJ2-1; 10 positions match TRBD2. CDR3 size: 15 residues. The germline gives CDR1 MNHEY, CDR2 SVGAGI. With V trimmed by 4 bases and J by 0 bases, 0 bases remained unmatched. The chain's CDR3 is CASSSSGSSYNEQFF. CDR3 nucleotide sequence: TGTGCCAGCAGTTCTAGCGGGAGCTCCTACAATGAGCAGTTCTTC.

In its sample, this clone was seen once. The V call is TRBV6-1, the J call TRBJ1-2; D possibly corresponds to TRBD1 (5 bases). The V end lost 1 base, the J end lost 13 bases, and 13 bases lay between the germline ends. Germline V gene lookup returns CDR1 MNHNS and CDR2 SASEGT. This CDR3 region has 12 residues. The CDR3 nucleotides are TGTGCCAGCAGTGAAGGCCAGGGCCAGGCCACCTTC. It encodes CASSEGQGQATF.

V gene TRBV7-3 combines with J gene TRBJ1-1; possible D gene TRBD1, 6 bases. Germline assignment: CDR1 SGHTA and CDR2 FQGTGA. CDR3 length: 13 residues. Between the trimmed V and J ends, which lost 5 bases and 6 bases, there was a span of 13 bases. The CDR3 DNA is TGTGCCAGCAGCACAACCCCAGGGGCTGAAGCTTTCTTT. Protein product: CASSTTPGAEAFF.

V usage is TRBV30 and J usage is TRBJ2-1; 10 bases match TRBD2. Germline assignment: CDR1 GTSNPN and CDR2 SVGIG (reference sequence). The CDR3 is 15 residues long. Losses at the gene ends were 3 bases for V and 7 bases for J; bases not matched to a gene: 9. The CDR3 DNA sequence: TGTGCCTGGAGCGTCGGCCTAGCGGGAGAAAATGAGCAGTTCTTC. The encoded protein is CAWSVGLAGENEQFF.

The chain couples TRBV5-1 to TRBJ2-1; TRBD2 aligns across 12 bases. The V segment lost 6 bases and the J segment 9 bases; nucleotides outside the gene matches: 19. From germline, CDR1 is SGHRS and CDR2 YFSETQ. There are 18 residues in the CDR3. CDR3: CASTFGTSPSGGAGEQFF. The CDR3, as DNA: TGCGCCAGCACCTTTGGTACGTCACCTAGCGGGGGGGCTGGTGAGCAGTTCTTC.

V usage is TRBV7-2 and J usage is TRBJ1-5, with TRBD1 as a possible D gene (6 bases). The ends were cut back, 1 base at V and 9 bases at J, with 22 bases in the middle. This CDR3 spans 17 amino acids. CDR1 is SGHTA, CDR2 FQGNSA, per germline. CDR3 DNA: TGTGCCAGCAGCTTAGTGGGGGCCCCGACTAGCGAATGGCCCCAGCATTTT. Translation gives CASSLVGAPTSEWPQHF. The full variable domain, with the rest looked up from reference TRBV7-2 and TRBJ1-5, is GAGVSQSPSNKVTEKGKDVELRCDPISGHTALYWYRQSLGQGLEFLIYFQGNSAPDKSGLPSDRFSAERTGGSVSTLTIQRTQQEDSAVYLCASSLVGAPTSEWPQHFGDGTRLSIL.

The chain carries TRBV5-4 and TRBJ2-3; 9 positions match TRBD2. Germline assignment: CDR1 SGHNT and CDR2 YYREEE (reference sequence). This CDR3 is built from 16 residues. The junction had 3 bases not matched to a gene; V was cut back by 0 bases and J by 1 base. Written as DNA, the CDR3 is TGTGCCAGCAGCTTGGTAGGCGGGGGGGGCACAGATACGCAGTATTTT. Translating it yields CASSLVGGGGTDTQYF. The full variable domain, in which reference TRBV5-4 and TRBJ2-3 provide the parts outside the CDR3, is ETGVTQSPTHLIKTRGQQVTLRCSSQSGHNTVSWYQQALGQGPQFIFQYYREEENGRGNFPPRFSGLQFPNYSSELNVNALELDDSALYLCASSLVGGGGTDTQYFGPGTRLTVL.

This chain connects TRBV7-8 to TRBJ2-1; perhaps TRBD2 as D (5 bases). The V gene lost 3 bases and the J gene lost 4 bases, with 16 bases spanning the gap. The CDR3 spans 16 residues. Per germline, CDR1 SGHVS and CDR2 FQNEAQ. The CDR3 region has the DNA TGTGCCAGCAGCTTGCGGACTCTCCCGGGGTACAATGAGCAGTTCTTC. Protein product: CASSLRTLPGYNEQFF.

This clone has only one observation. The chain joins TRBV10-3 to TRBJ2-3; D might be TRBD2 (6 bases). CDR1 is ENHRY and CDR2 is SYGVKD in the germline V gene. V lost 1 base and J lost 6, with 11 bases in between. The CDR3 length is 14 residues. The CDR3 bases are TGTGCCATCAGTGAGTTCCTCCGGGGGGATACGCAGTATTTT. It specifies CAISEFLRGDTQYF.

This chain's CDR3 is CASSLQGWFSQPQHF. The CDR3 nucleotides read TGTGCCAGCAGTTTACAGGGGTGGTTTAGTCAGCCCCAGCATTTT. The rearrangement joins TRBV28 to TRBJ1-5, with D possibly TRBD1 on 6 matching bases. V lost 2 bases, J lost 6 bases, and 14 bases lay in between. This CDR3 has 15 amino acids. Germline loops: CDR1 MDHEN, CDR2 SYDVKM.

J is TRBJ2-4 and V is TRBV9, with TRBD1 as a possible D gene (6 bases). The V end lost 4 bases, the J end lost 0 bases, and 17 bases lay between the germline ends. Germline lookup yields CDR1 SGDLS and CDR2 YYNGEE. The CDR3 extends over 17 amino acids. As DNA, the CDR3 is TGTGCCAGCAGCTCCAGCGACAGGTTCGGAGCCAAAAACATTCAGTACTTC. This encodes CASSSSDRFGAKNIQYF.

The gene calls are TRBV10-3 and TRBJ2-3, with a weak D call TRBD2 (5 bases). Germline lookup yields CDR1 ENHRY and CDR2 SYGVKD. V dropped 6 bases and J dropped 2 bases, with 12 bases sitting between them. The CDR3 totals 14 residues. As DNA, the CDR3 is TGTGCCATCAGCGGAGGTGGGGTCACAGATACGCAGTATTTT. It yields the protein CAISGGGVTDTQYF.

The chain couples TRBV4-2 to TRBJ2-1; 9 bases agree with TRBD2. The germline gives CDR1 LGHNA, CDR2 YNFKEQ. The CDR3 loop spans 17 amino acids. The V segment lost 0 bases and the J segment 6 bases; nucleotides outside the gene matches: 9. This CDR3 is CASSQDGAGGEFNEQFF. In DNA form, the CDR3 reads TGTGCCAGCAGCCAAGATGGGGCGGGGGGGGAATTCAATGAGCAGTTCTTC.

The chain is built from TRBV25-1 and TRBJ1-2; 8 bases fit TRBD1. The CDR3 is made up of 14 amino acids. V lost 1 base and J lost 4; bases outside the gene matches: 2. In germline, CDR1 is MGHDK, CDR2 SYGVNS. The CDR3 DNA sequence: TGTGCCAGCAGTGAATGGGGACAGGCCTATGGCTACACCTTC. Translation: CASSEWGQAYGYTF.

V gene TRBV27 combines with J gene TRBJ1-1, with D maybe TRBD1 (5 bases). The CDR3 sequence is 13 residues long. V lost 5 bases and J 0 bases, leaving 7 bases between the germline ends. Germline CDR1 and CDR2: MNHEY and SMNVEV (reference sequence). DNA for the CDR3: TGTGCCAGCAGTGACAGCATGAACACTGAAGCTTTCTTT. Its translation: CASSDSMNTEAFF.